Ten or more counts support the clone carrying this TCR beta chain. This CDR3 comprises 15 residues. This record comes from a study of T cells after yellow fever vaccination. TCRdb re-called the 5' RACE reads with MiXCR, one entry per CDR3 protein. The sample lists 95,000 to 100,000 distinct CDR3 sequences; 4.5% to 6% were seen once. The sample consisted of CD8+ T cells sorted from PBMCs, taken 10 days after the yellow fever booster vaccination. The V call is TRBV21-1, the J call TRBJ1-5; the table's D call of TRBD1 was not tested on the DNA. TRBV21-1 is a pseudogene locus. This TCR came from a man younger than 30 who received the YFV17D yellow fever vaccine. CDR3 nucleotides: TGTGCCAGCAACTCAGCCGGGACAGGGTTATCGCCCCAGCATTTT. This translates into CASNSAGTGLSPQHF.